Shown below are 27 T cell receptor beta chains from a single sample sequenced in a study of human T cells and chemical hapten exposure. Time point indicated: patch test 2, 6 weeks after DPC sensitization. Treatment noted: therapeutic diphenylcyclopropenone sensitization with weekly scalp DPC. TCRdb analysed the RACE reads with MiXCR anew, one entry per CDR3 protein. The sample includes about 96,000 distinct CDR3 sequences, 7.5% to 10% of them seen just once. Sequencing was performed on whole blood, taken in connection with sensitization to the hapten diphenylcyclopropenone (DPC). These receptors were taken from a woman in her thirties or forties with alopecia areata. Some clones in this sample may be carry-over from other donors' samples.

This clonotype appeared many times. The V and J genes are TRBV20-1 and TRBJ2-7, with D perhaps TRBD1 (7 bases). Per germline, CDR1 DFQATT and CDR2 SNEGSKA (reference sequence). The CDR3 consists of 15 residues. Between the trimmed V and J ends, which lost 5 bases and 1 base, there was a span of 18 bases. CDR3 sequence (DNA): TGCAGTGCTTTAGGAGGGGGACAGTGGTCCTACGAGCAGTACTTC. Translating it yields CSALGGGQWSYEQYF.

The rearrangement links TRBV9 to TRBJ2-4, with D tentatively TRBD1 or TRBD2 (5 bases each). In germline, CDR1 is SGDLS, CDR2 YYNGEE. V dropped 4 bases and J dropped 7 bases, with 15 bases sitting between them. This CDR3 region has 14 residues. The DNA for the CDR3 is TGTGCCAGCAGCCCCCGGGACCCCTCGAACATTCAGTACTTC. Amino acid sequence: CASSPRDPSNIQYF.

This clonotype has a handful of counts. V and J are TRBV29-1 and TRBJ2-3; TRBD2 matches at 13 bases. V lost 4 bases to trimming and J lost 5 bases; unmatched junction nucleotides: 3. The CDR3 consists of 14 residues. Germline lookup yields CDR1 SQVTM and CDR2 ANQGSEA. CDR3 in amino acids: CSVVTSGRRDTQYF. CDR3 in DNA: TGCAGCGTTGTGACTAGCGGGAGGAGAGATACGCAGTATTTT.

This clonotype was found many times. The J gene is TRBJ2-2, the V gene TRBV4-2, with a tentative D call TRBD2 (5 bases). CDR1 and CDR2 (germline): LGHNA, YNFKEQ. This CDR3 is built from 15 residues. V was cut by 1 base and J by 4 bases, with 10 bases left in between. DNA for the CDR3: TGTGCCAGCAGCCAAGTTCCCGGGGTCACCGGGGAGCTGTTTTTT. Protein: CASSQVPGVTGELFF.

This chain links TRBV18 with TRBJ1-3, with D hard to call. The germline V gene has CDR1 KGHSH and CDR2 LQKENI. The CDR3 consists of 15 residues. The V gene lost 4 bases and the J gene lost 5 bases, with 15 bases spanning the gap. This CDR3 reads CASSQGSGSRNTIYF. CDR3 nucleotides: TGTGCCAGCTCACAAGGGTCCGGATCCCGAAACACCATATATTTT.

This clonotype was detected many times. This rearrangement joins TRBV6-1 to TRBJ1-6; 9 bases map to TRBD1. Germline V gene lookup returns CDR1 MNHNS and CDR2 SASEGT. This CDR3 has 14 amino acids. The ends lost 6 bases at V and 8 bases at J; junction bases unmatched: 5. The CDR3 nucleotides read TGTGCCAGCAGCCTGACAGGGGGTTATTCACCCCTCCACTTT. Translated: CASSLTGGYSPLHF.

This sequence joins TRBV3-1 and TRBJ1-6; D is unresolved. This CDR3 spans 14 amino acids. Trimming pared 1 base from V and 9 bases from J, leaving 10 bases between. The germline gives CDR1 LGHDT, CDR2 YNNKEL (reference sequence). The CDR3 region has the DNA TGTGCCAGCAGCCAAGTCGAACATCGTTCACCCCTCCACTTT. Encoded protein: CASSQVEHRSPLHF.

This clonotype has only a few counts. The CDR3 DNA follows: TGTGCCAGCAGTCCCAATGGGGATGAGCAGTTCTTC. Protein sequence: CASSPNGDEQFF. The chain has TRBV12-3 or TRBV12-4 and TRBJ2-1; the D is unclear. With 5 bases removed from V and 8 bases from J, the gap between germline ends came to 10 bases. CDR3 length: 12 residues.

The CDR3 coding sequence is TGCAGTGCTAGAGATTTTTCGGCTAGCGGAACCTACGAGCAGTACTTC. Protein sequence: CSARDFSASGTYEQYF. The chain joins TRBV20-1 to TRBJ2-7, with 7 nucleotides matching TRBD2. This CDR3 is built from 16 residues. Germline V lookup: CDR1 DFQATT, CDR2 SNEGSKA (reference sequence). The trim removed 0 bases at V and 2 bases at J, leaving 10 bases unmatched.

This rearrangement joins TRBV13 to TRBJ2-5; perhaps TRBD2 as D (6 bases). Germline CDR1 and CDR2: PRHDT and FYEKMQ (reference sequence). The germline V and J ends were trimmed by 4 bases and 4 bases, with 19 bases remaining between them. The CDR3 length is 16 residues. This chain's CDR3 is CASSSRGSRARETQYF. CDR3 coding DNA: TGTGCCAGCAGCTCACGGGGGTCCCGGGCCCGAGAGACCCAGTACTTC.

This chain joins TRBV7-2 and TRBJ2-5, with 7 bases fitting TRBD2. V gave up 3 bases and J gave up 6 bases; unmatched junction bases: 7. This CDR3 region has 14 residues. CDR1 is SGHTA and CDR2 is FQGNSA in the germline V gene. CDR3 in amino acids: CASSLGRAEQTQYF. The CDR3 DNA reads TGTGCCAGCAGCTTGGGGAGGGCTGAACAGACCCAGTACTTC.

This clonotype was seen many times. The V call is TRBV12-3 or TRBV12-4, the J call TRBJ2-7; the match to TRBD2 covers 12 bases. CDR3 length: 15 amino acids. Germline trimming cut 6 bases from V and 2 bases from J; bases unmatched to any gene: 5. CDR3 nucleotide sequence: TGTGCCAGCAGGGATGGACTAGCGGGGCCCTACGAGCAGTACTTC. It translates to CASRDGLAGPYEQYF.

This clonotype was recorded many times. The genes are TRBV24-1 and TRBJ1-5, with D maybe TRBD1 (5 bases). The CDR3 is made up of 15 amino acids. The germline V gene encodes CDR1 KGHDR and CDR2 SFDVKD. Trimming removed 3 bases from V and 2 bases from J, with 10 bases in between. The CDR3 DNA reads as TGTGCCACCAGTGATAAGGGACGGGGCAATCAGCCCCAGCATTTT. It translates to CATSDKGRGNQPQHF.

This chain uses TRBV20-1 with TRBJ2-3; perhaps TRBD1 as D (5 bases). This CDR3 comprises 16 residues. Germline V lookup: CDR1 DFQATT, CDR2 SNEGSKA (reference sequence). Between the trimmed V and J ends, which lost 0 bases and 1 base, there was a span of 14 bases. CDR3 sequence: CSARDPQGVRTDTQYF. The DNA of the CDR3 is TGCAGTGCTAGAGATCCTCAAGGGGTCCGCACAGATACGCAGTATTTT.

This clonotype was counted a few times. The V call is TRBV5-5, the J call TRBJ2-1; D unresolved. The V end was cut by 4 bases, the J end by 6 bases, with 14 bases between. The CDR3 has 14 amino acids. The germline gives CDR1 SGHKS, CDR2 YYEKEE (reference sequence). The CDR3 protein is CASSLRFTVNEQFF. The CDR3 DNA follows: TGTGCCAGCAGCCTTCGGTTCACGGTCAATGAGCAGTTCTTC.

This clonotype was seen a handful of times. The chain has TRBV4-3 and TRBJ2-7; maybe TRBD1 (6 bases). The length of the CDR3 is 16 residues. Trimming removed 1 base at V and 2 bases at J, with 15 bases between. Germline values: CDR1 LGHNA, CDR2 YSLEER. Here the CDR3 reads CASSQAATGSPYEQYF. CDR3 coding DNA: TGCGCCAGCAGCCAAGCGGCTACAGGGTCTCCCTACGAGCAGTACTTC.

The table lists this clonotype with a few counts. The chain employs TRBV9 and TRBJ1-1; TRBD1 matches at 9 bases. The V gene end was trimmed by 4 bases and the J gene end by 5 bases; junction bases not matched to a gene: 6. Germline loops: CDR1 SGDLS, CDR2 YYNGEE. This CDR3 comprises 14 residues. The CDR3 sequence: CASSPQGARTEAFF. CDR3 nucleotide sequence: TGTGCCAGCAGCCCACAGGGGGCGCGGACTGAAGCTTTCTTT.

The chain uses TRBV28 and TRBJ2-7; 10 bases line up with TRBD2. The germline CDR1 and CDR2 sequences are MDHEN and SYDVKM. V lost 3 bases and J lost 5; bases outside the gene matches: 7. The CDR3 is 15 residues long. The CDR3 sequence: CASSFTSSGRHEQYF. DNA for the CDR3: TGTGCCAGCAGTTTCACCTCTAGCGGGAGACACGAGCAGTACTTC.

This clonotype was recorded only once. Just one base apart from a much larger clone, this may be a read error. This sequence joins TRBV4-3 and TRBJ2-7, with TRBD2 matching over 7 bases. The CDR3 spans 15 residues. V shed 0 bases, J shed 6 bases, and the junction held 8 bases outside the gene matches. The germline V gene encodes CDR1 LGHNA and CDR2 YSLEER. The chain's CDR3 is CASSQDFRGGSEQYF. CDR3 in DNA: TGCGCCAGCAGCCAAGATTTTCGGGGAGGGAGCGAGCAGTACTTC.

As for this clonotype: Being one base from a much bigger clone, this may be a read error. This chain uses TRBV27 with TRBJ2-1; D is unclear. Trimming took 8 bases from V and 2 from J, leaving 4 bases between them. This CDR3 contains 11 residues. The V gene's germline CDR1 is MNHEY and CDR2 SMNVEV (reference sequence). The CDR3 DNA sequence: TGTGCCAGCTGGGCCTACAATGAGCAGTTCTTC. Protein: CASWAYNEQFF.

This sequence joins TRBV3-1 and TRBJ2-2; the D gene could be TRBD1 or TRBD2 (5 bases each). There are 15 residues in the CDR3. Germline V gene sequence: CDR1 LGHDT, CDR2 YNNKEL (reference sequence). Trimming stripped 3 bases from V and 3 bases from J, with 11 bases between. For the CDR3, the DNA is TGTGCCAGCAGCCAGCACGGGGCGGACACCGGGGAGCTGTTTTTT. This sequence encodes CASSQHGADTGELFF.

This clonotype was seen ten or more times. J is TRBJ1-2 and V is TRBV4-3; D uncertain. Germline assignment: CDR1 LGHNA and CDR2 YSLEER. The V end lost 1 base, the J end lost 4 bases, and 13 bases lay between the germline ends. The CDR3 loop spans 15 amino acids. The CDR3 loop reads CASSQAMRSSYGYTF. CDR3 coding DNA: TGCGCCAGCAGCCAAGCCATGAGATCAAGCTATGGCTACACCTTC.

A note on this clonotype: Sequence at one end of the junction differs from germline and may be a read error. Here the CDR3 DNA reads TGTGCTAGCAGCTTAGACACGAACAATGAGCAGTTCTTC. Amino acids: CASSLDTNNEQFF. This sequence joins TRBV7-7 and TRBJ2-1; D remains ambiguous. Per germline, CDR1 SSHAT and CDR2 FNYEAQ (reference sequence). The length of the CDR3 is 13 residues.

The genes are TRBV7-9 and TRBJ1-5, with D tentatively TRBD1 (5 bases). The CDR3 extends over 12 amino acids. Germline loops: CDR1 SEHNR, CDR2 FQNEAQ (reference sequence). V dropped 1 base and J dropped 8 bases, with 6 bases sitting between them. Written as DNA, the CDR3 is TGTGCCAGCAGCTTAGTAGGGGAGCCCCAGCATTTT. This translates into CASSLVGEPQHF.

This clonotype was counted many times. This chain links TRBV12-3 or TRBV12-4 with TRBJ2-5; D call uncertain. CDR3 size: 12 residues. The V and J ends lost 2 bases and 4 bases respectively, with 5 bases between them. The CDR3 region has the DNA TGTGCCAGCAGTTTACGAGGAGAGACCCAGTACTTC. It specifies CASSLRGETQYF.

This chain's CDR3 is CASAQGIQETQYF. CDR3 nucleotides: TGTGCCAGCGCACAGGGGATTCAAGAGACCCAGTACTTC. The genes are TRBV7-2 and TRBJ2-5; 7 bases are a match to TRBD1. J was trimmed by 2 bases and V by 8 bases; bases with no gene match: 5. The CDR3 sequence is 13 residues long. From germline, CDR1 is SGHTA and CDR2 FQGNSA.

This clonotype appeared many times. The rearrangement joins TRBV28 to TRBJ2-1; 8 nucleotides line up with TRBD1. V shed 1 base and J 2 bases; nucleotides not matched to a gene: 7. Germline assignment: CDR1 MDHEN and CDR2 SYDVKM. The CDR3 extends over 17 amino acids. CDR3 bases: TGTGCCAGCAGTTTATCCGTGGGGACAGGTACCTACAATGAGCAGTTCTTC. Translated: CASSLSVGTGTYNEQFF.